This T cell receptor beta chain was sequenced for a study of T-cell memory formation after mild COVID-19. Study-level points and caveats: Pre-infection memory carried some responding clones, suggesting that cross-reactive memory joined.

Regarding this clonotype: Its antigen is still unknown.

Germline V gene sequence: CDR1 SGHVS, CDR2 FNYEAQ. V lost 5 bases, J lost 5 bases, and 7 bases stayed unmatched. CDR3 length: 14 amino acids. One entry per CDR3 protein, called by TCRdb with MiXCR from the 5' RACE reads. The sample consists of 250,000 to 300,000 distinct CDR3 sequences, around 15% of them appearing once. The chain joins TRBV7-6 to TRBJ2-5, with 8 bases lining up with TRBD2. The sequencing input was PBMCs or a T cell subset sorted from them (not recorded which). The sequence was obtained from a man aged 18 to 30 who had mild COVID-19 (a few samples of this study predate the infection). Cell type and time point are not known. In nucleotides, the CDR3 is TGTGCCAGCAGCGGCCGTAGCGGGGCGGAGACCCAGTACTTC. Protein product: CASSGRSGAETQYF.